This T cell receptor beta chain appears in the sequencing data of a study of T cell responses to AZD1222 COVID-19 vaccine (dated by TCRdb to the early 2020s). Some background on the complete study: Because spike-specific TCR depth and breadth did not differ between the two schedules, AZD1222 recipients who got a second dose at roughly 4 weeks were pooled with those who got a second dose at roughly 12 weeks. TCR sequencing covered some 240 trial participants: 200 to 220 given two doses of AZD1222 and approximately 25 given two doses of MenACWY control vaccine. Trial participants were enrolled by age into subgroups of 18-55, 56-69 and 70-plus years, and around 150, 28 and 57 TCR-sequenced participants, respectively, were included in these subgroups. Broader findings and caveats from the paper: Nearly half of unique spike-specific TCRs reportedly recognized epitopes outside regions mutated in the B.1.351 and B.1.1.7 variants. Most participants were white British and females outnumbered males, and the authors suggested that clonal diversity may have been underestimated. The 56-69-year group was small, and its depth increase did not reach significance, likely because of low power. Because no day 14 peak-response samples were available, repertoires were characterized only after the peak T cell response. Only a handful of AZD1222 recipients were SARS-CoV-2 seropositive at baseline, limiting conclusions about previously exposed vaccinees. After two AZD1222 doses, both the breadth and the depth of spike-specific TCRs were significantly higher than at day 0 and than in MenACWY recipients. The whole spike protein was spanned by vaccine-associated CD4 TCRs, and dominant responses were seen in regions 160-218 and 743-854.

CDR1 is given as LNHDA and CDR2 as SQIVND, both from the germline V gene (reference sequence). V is cut by 3 bases and J by 7 bases, and the space between the germline ends is 7 bases. The CDR3 starts with the cysteine, ends with the phenylalanine, and has 13 residues. Only CDR3 DNA is held: 39 bases, read in frame from base 1. The CDR3 regions of human TCRbeta chains were subjected to immunosequencing. Under the source paper's analysis protocol: Repertoire TCRs were checked for matches against a reference library of SARS-CoV-2-specific TCRs that had been generated using the MIRA antigen-specificity platform. Breadth was defined as the fraction of unique TCRs that were SARS-CoV-2-associated, and depth was defined as the fraction of total T cells that were SARS-CoV-2-associated. Using the MIRA data, every spike-specific TCR was mapped to the spike region that the TCR reacted to and assigned to either a CD4 or a CD8 class. Log10-transformed breadth and depth values were compared by one-way ANOVA with Sidak's multiple comparisons tests. TCRdb retrieved this table from immuneACCESS and kept in-frame rearrangements only. Not all clones are present; in checked studies, unresolved V genes account for under half, and no reason is known for the remainder. The DNA was the basis for D and trimming; V, J and clone size are from that table. Here the sample has tens of thousands of clones; about 85% occur a single time. The top ten hold about 13% of the sample.

This clone was detected a few times. Its specific antigen is unknown. Base qualities are not at hand, and no much larger clone is one base apart. Reading the label with the study, this specimen's time point is: baseline before first vaccination. Samples from vaccinated people were obtained from the UK trials COV001 and COV002, which included a single-blind randomized controlled phase 2/3 trial of AZD1222 (ChAdOx1 nCoV-19) in healthy adults. Trial participant PBMC samples were collected at day 0 and day 28 after the second dose for TCRbeta chain sequencing. The rearranged chain carries TRBV19 and TRBJ1-6; the D segment could be TRBD1, given 6 matching bases. The sequencing used peripheral blood, collected on day 0 of AZD1222 vaccination. The source is an adult in good health. CDR3 protein: CASSITGNSPLHF. The DNA sequence is given as TGTGCCAGTAGTATTACAGGGAATTCACCCCTCCACTTT. Outside the CDR3, residues come from the reference TRBV19 and TRBJ1-6 proteins, so the full variable domain is: DGGITQSPKYLFRKEGQNVTLSCEQNLNHDAMYWYRQDPGQGLRLIYYSQIVNDFQKGDIAEGYSVSREKKESFPLTVTSAQKNPTAFYLCASSITGNSPLHFGNGTRLTVT.